A selection of T cell receptor beta chains follows, all from one sample in a study of regulatory T cells in long-lasting Graves disease. One entry per CDR3 protein results from TCRdb running MiXCR on the multiplex PCR reads. The table has 500,000 to 800,000 distinct CDR3 sequences, about 32% seen once. The source was peripheral blood mononuclear cells (PBMCs), collected when the disease was refractory, from a patient treated with antithyroid drugs. The origin of the receptors is a female donor with Graves disease. CDR3s include the opening cysteine and the closing phenylalanine or tryptophan. Each record gives: V gene, J gene, D gene, CDR3 protein. The D gene is left open where the match is weak.

v_gene: TRBV11-2; j_gene: TRBJ1-2; d_gene: TRBD1; CDR3aa: CASSQTGQNYGYTF
v_gene: TRBV2; j_gene: TRBJ2-7; d_gene: -; CDR3aa: CASKGGLAEQYF
v_gene: TRBV28; j_gene: TRBJ1-5; d_gene: -; CDR3aa: CASSLFQISNQPQHF
v_gene: TRBV12-3/TRBV12-4; j_gene: TRBJ1-2; d_gene: -; CDR3aa: CASSLGSTVYGYTF
v_gene: TRBV3-1; j_gene: TRBJ1-1; d_gene: -; CDR3aa: CASGRLRGNTEAFF
v_gene: TRBV6-1; j_gene: TRBJ1-1; d_gene: -; CDR3aa: CASDRQPNTEAFF
v_gene: TRBV12-3/TRBV12-4; j_gene: TRBJ2-5; d_gene: -; CDR3aa: CASSLSRAQETQYF
v_gene: TRBV20-1; j_gene: TRBJ2-3; d_gene: TRBD1; CDR3aa: CSASTGGGSTDTQYF
v_gene: TRBV29-1; j_gene: TRBJ1-2; d_gene: -; CDR3aa: CSVQKILTGEIYYGYTF
v_gene: TRBV6-9; j_gene: TRBJ2-2; d_gene: -; CDR3aa: CASSYSFGGELFF
v_gene: TRBV20-1; j_gene: TRBJ2-7; d_gene: -; CDR3aa: CSARDAPGRGLSGSVF
v_gene: TRBV7-9; j_gene: TRBJ2-5; d_gene: -; CDR3aa: CASSLGYQETQYF
v_gene: TRBV4-2; j_gene: TRBJ1-2; d_gene: TRBD1; CDR3aa: CASSQSGQAARGYTF
v_gene: TRBV5-1; j_gene: TRBJ1-2; d_gene: TRBD1; CDR3aa: CASSPGQGPGYGYTF
v_gene: TRBV6-1; j_gene: TRBJ1-5; d_gene: TRBD1; CDR3aa: CASRQTGNSQPQHF
v_gene: TRBV15; j_gene: TRBJ2-7; d_gene: -; CDR3aa: CATSVTWRDYEQYF
v_gene: TRBV28; j_gene: TRBJ1-2; d_gene: TRBD1; CDR3aa: CASTQPTGVVYGYTF
v_gene: TRBV2; j_gene: TRBJ1-5; d_gene: -; CDR3aa: CASSPGPVQPQHF
v_gene: TRBV30; j_gene: TRBJ1-1; d_gene: -; CDR3aa: CAWSVLGETEAFF
v_gene: TRBV5-6; j_gene: TRBJ2-2; d_gene: -; CDR3aa: CASSLVFGELFF
v_gene: TRBV5-1; j_gene: TRBJ1-6; d_gene: -; CDR3aa: CASREGFNSPLHF
v_gene: TRBV28; j_gene: TRBJ1-5; d_gene: -; CDR3aa: CASSRPTGNQPQHF
v_gene: TRBV19; j_gene: TRBJ1-5; d_gene: -; CDR3aa: CASSITASNQPQHF
v_gene: TRBV18; j_gene: TRBJ2-2; d_gene: -; CDR3aa: CASSPPGAGELFF
v_gene: TRBV28; j_gene: TRBJ2-3; d_gene: TRBD2; CDR3aa: CASSEQGTSADTQYF
v_gene: TRBV28; j_gene: TRBJ2-1; d_gene: -; CDR3aa: CASSLQHYQKGFF
v_gene: TRBV6-1; j_gene: TRBJ1-1; d_gene: TRBD1; CDR3aa: CASSERQGDEAFF
v_gene: TRBV19; j_gene: TRBJ2-7; d_gene: -; CDR3aa: CASSPSTGEQYF
v_gene: TRBV6-1; j_gene: TRBJ2-1; d_gene: -; CDR3aa: CASSAVWGSNEQFF
v_gene: TRBV24-1; j_gene: TRBJ1-5; d_gene: -; CDR3aa: CATSDATVSQPQHF
v_gene: TRBV20-1; j_gene: TRBJ2-7; d_gene: -; CDR3aa: CSARPRMGSGLTYEQYF
v_gene: TRBV12-3/TRBV12-4; j_gene: TRBJ1-2; d_gene: TRBD1; CDR3aa: CASSSRTGAGYTF
v_gene: TRBV4-2; j_gene: TRBJ2-2; d_gene: TRBD2; CDR3aa: CASSQEGAKRGGELFF
v_gene: TRBV12-5; j_gene: TRBJ1-5; d_gene: -; CDR3aa: CASGLVQGQPQHF
v_gene: TRBV6-2/TRBV6-3; j_gene: TRBJ1-1; d_gene: TRBD1; CDR3aa: CASTEGGRMVGNTEAFF
v_gene: TRBV2; j_gene: TRBJ1-2; d_gene: -; CDR3aa: CASSETGVTGYTF
v_gene: TRBV12-3/TRBV12-4; j_gene: TRBJ1-2; d_gene: -; CDR3aa: CASSTAPANYGYTF
v_gene: TRBV7-2; j_gene: TRBJ1-5; d_gene: -; CDR3aa: CASSFDGQQYQPQHF
v_gene: TRBV19; j_gene: TRBJ2-5; d_gene: -; CDR3aa: CATLGVARVEETQYF
v_gene: TRBV12-3/TRBV12-4; j_gene: TRBJ1-5; d_gene: TRBD1; CDR3aa: CASRSRGFDQPQHF
v_gene: TRBV6-5; j_gene: TRBJ1-2; d_gene: -; CDR3aa: CASSYIQANYGYTF
v_gene: TRBV3-1; j_gene: TRBJ1-5; d_gene: -; CDR3aa: CASSLGPRSNQPQHF
v_gene: TRBV6-1; j_gene: TRBJ1-6; d_gene: -; CDR3aa: CASSEAKPGEAIISPLHF
v_gene: TRBV25-1; j_gene: TRBJ1-2; d_gene: -; CDR3aa: CASSDNTGTLGYGYTF
v_gene: TRBV30; j_gene: TRBJ2-2; d_gene: TRBD2; CDR3aa: CARSGPSGTGELFF
v_gene: TRBV18; j_gene: TRBJ2-7; d_gene: -; CDR3aa: CASSPDRSALLPDEQYF
v_gene: TRBV7-9; j_gene: TRBJ2-5; d_gene: -; CDR3aa: CASSLEAGPQETQYF
v_gene: TRBV11-2; j_gene: TRBJ2-5; d_gene: -; CDR3aa: CASSFIWGKETQYF